The 13 T cell receptor beta chains in this list originate from one sample, sequenced in a study of CD8 T cells in ankylosing spondylitis. Overall study results and limits: Among TCR beta sequences, a motif of eight or nine highly homologous variants appeared characteristic of ankylosing spondylitis blood.

One entry per CDR3 protein results from TCRdb running MiXCR on the 5' RACE reads. The sample lists a few hundred thousand distinct CDR3 sequences; roughly 13% were seen once. Their recognized antigens are unknown. Sequencing was done on a sample of blood, either unsorted or a sorted T cell fraction (not recorded which). Receptors were obtained from a male donor with ankylosing spondylitis.

This clonotype turned up a few times. This chain links TRBV9 with TRBJ1-2, with a tentative D call TRBD1 (5 bases). V was trimmed by 3 bases and J by 5 bases, leaving 11 bases between them. The CDR3 length is 13 residues. Germline lookup yields CDR1 SGDLS and CDR2 YYNGEE. CDR3 loop: CASSAVGLYGYTF. As DNA, the CDR3 is TGTGCCAGCAGCGCTGTGGGGCTGTATGGCTACACCTTC.

The V call is TRBV25-1, the J call TRBJ2-7; 8 nucleotides line up with TRBD1. CDR3 length: 15 amino acids. CDR1 MGHDK and CDR2 SYGVNS come from the germline V gene. J gave up 1 base and V 3 bases, and 5 bases lay outside the gene matches. The CDR3 coding sequence is TGTGCCAGCAGTGATTGGACAGGGAGTTCCTACGAGCAGTACTTC. This gives the protein CASSDWTGSSYEQYF.

The sample holds a few counts of this clonotype. J is TRBJ1-3 and V is TRBV3-1; no clear D. CDR1 and CDR2 from the germline V gene are LGHDT and YNNKEL (reference sequence). The CDR3 spans 13 residues. V shed 8 bases and J shed 0 bases, with 8 bases lying between them. The CDR3 bases are TGTGCCAGCGTTCCTTACTCTGGAAACACCATATATTTT. It is translated as CASVPYSGNTIYF. Full variable domain (remainder filled in from reference TRBV3-1 and TRBJ1-3): DTAVSQTPKYLVTQMGNDKSIKCEQNLGHDTMYWYKQDSKKFLKIMFSYNNKELIINETVPNRFSPKSPDKAHLNLHINSLELGDSAVYFCASVPYSGNTIYFGEGSWLTVV.

The table lists this clonotype with a few counts. The chain employs TRBV20-1 and TRBJ1-2; D call uncertain. V lost 3 bases and J 4 bases, leaving 12 bases between the germline ends. There are 13 residues in the CDR3. CDR1 is DFQATT and CDR2 is SNEGSKA in the germline V gene (reference sequence). DNA of the CDR3: TGCAGTGCTAGGCCCGGAGGAAGCTATGGCTACACCTTC. It codes for CSARPGGSYGYTF.

CDR3 sequence (DNA): TGTGCCAGCAGCTCGACTAGCGGGACACTTGAGCAGTTCTTC. Protein sequence: CASSSTSGTLEQFF. The chain joins TRBV7-8 to TRBJ2-1; TRBD2 aligns across 11 bases. The junction had 5 bases not matched to a gene; V was cut back by 4 bases and J by 9 bases. CDR3 length: 14 amino acids. From germline, CDR1 is SGHVS and CDR2 FQNEAQ.

This clonotype appeared many times. CDR3 residues: CASSLAVAGGPGGEQFF. DNA for the CDR3: TGTGCCAGCAGTTTAGCCGTAGCGGGAGGGCCGGGTGGTGAGCAGTTCTTC. V is TRBV12-3 or TRBV12-4 and J is TRBJ2-1, with 11 bases aligning to TRBD2. Germline trimming cut 0 bases from V and 9 bases from J; bases unmatched to any gene: 10. This CDR3 is built from 17 residues.

The CDR3 DNA reads as TGCAGTGCTAGAGATCACACAGATACGCAGTATTTT. Residues: CSARDHTDTQYF. V and J are TRBV20-1 and TRBJ2-3, with D unresolved. V shed 0 bases and J shed 2 bases, with 3 bases lying between them. Germline-derived CDR1 and CDR2 are DFQATT and SNEGSKA (reference sequence). CDR3 length: 12 amino acids.

This clonotype was detected many times. The chain has TRBV5-1 and TRBJ2-1; D unclear. Germline CDR1 and CDR2: SGHRS and YFSETQ. V lost 4 bases and J lost 7, with 21 bases in between. The CDR3 runs to 16 residues. DNA of the CDR3: TGCGCCAGCAGCCAGTCGGCCCGAACCTCCGGAAATGAGCAGTTCTTC. Translating gives CASSQSARTSGNEQFF.

The sample holds a few counts of this clonotype. This sequence joins TRBV7-8 and TRBJ2-7, with a tentative D call TRBD1 (5 bases). Germline lookup yields CDR1 SGHVS and CDR2 FQNEAQ. The ends were cut back, 5 bases at V and 4 bases at J, with 9 bases in the middle. CDR3 length: 12 residues. Here the CDR3 reads CASSQGFYEQYV. Written as DNA, the CDR3 is TGTGCCAGCAGCCAGGGATTTTACGAGCAGTACGTC.

This clonotype was seen only a few times. This sequence joins TRBV18 and TRBJ1-1; no definite D call. The V and J ends lost 8 bases and 1 base respectively, with 8 bases between them. The CDR3 loop spans 12 amino acids. Germline values: CDR1 KGHSH, CDR2 LQKENI. Here the CDR3 DNA reads TGTGCCAGCAGGACGGCGAACACTGAAGCTTTCTTT. It specifies CASRTANTEAFF.

This clonotype was counted at least ten times. The chain carries TRBV12-3 or TRBV12-4 and TRBJ2-1; perhaps TRBD2 as D (5 bases). Trimming cost V 5 bases and J 9 bases, with 11 bases left between them. This CDR3 spans 12 amino acids. The DNA of the CDR3 is TGTGCCAGCAGTCGAGCCGGGGTTGAGCAGTTCTTC. This translates into CASSRAGVEQFF.

This clonotype came up a few times. V and J are TRBV6-2 or TRBV6-3 and TRBJ1-1; no clear D. Per germline, CDR1 MNHEY and CDR2 SVGEGT. The CDR3 contains 13 residues. The V and J ends lost 6 bases and 1 base respectively, with 9 bases between them. The CDR3 region is CASSHSPNTEAFF. CDR3 nucleotide sequence: TGTGCCAGCAGCCACTCACCGAACACTGAAGCTTTCTTT.

CDR3 in DNA: TGCAGTGCCCACAACTCCTACGAGCAGTACTTC. Translated: CSAHNSYEQYF. The rearrangement links TRBV20-1 to TRBJ2-7; D is undetermined. V gave up 6 bases and J gave up 0 bases, with 6 bases separating them. The CDR3 covers 11 residues. Germline V lookup: CDR1 DFQATT, CDR2 SNEGSKA (reference sequence).